These T cell receptor beta chains were read from a single sample in a study of CD8+CD57+ T cells in acquired aplastic anemia. TCRdb itself ran the reads through MiXCR, one entry per CDR3 protein. The sample lists approximately 130,000 distinct CDR3 sequences, 41% occurring once. Material: sorted CD4+, CD8+, or CD8+CD57+ T cells (not recorded which) from PBMCs. These receptors all come from a human donor in good health, serving as a control. Both conserved end residues are part of each CDR3. D genes are given only for firm matches. Some rows have no size entry. The others give once, few or many, or a class for an expanded clone.

V gene: TRBV19; clone size: many; D gene: .; J gene: TRBJ1-2; CDR3 protein: CASSLGREYGYTF; CDR3 DNA: TGTGCCAGTAGTCTAGGTCGGGAGTATGGCTACACCTTC
V gene: TRBV6-5; clone size: few; D gene: TRBD1; J gene: TRBJ2-1; CDR3 protein: CASSSSRADRGLNEQFF; CDR3 DNA: TGTGCCAGCAGTTCTTCTCGAGCGGACAGGGGACTCAATGAGCAGTTCTTC
V gene: TRBV6-1; clone size: many; D gene: .; J gene: TRBJ2-7; CDR3 protein: CASTLLWRTSYEQYF; CDR3 DNA: TGTGCCAGCACCCTGCTCTGGCGGACCTCCTACGAGCAGTACTTC
V gene: TRBV19; clone size: medium-sized; D gene: .; J gene: TRBJ2-7; CDR3 protein: CASSQQGGEEQYF; CDR3 DNA: TGTGCCAGTAGTCAACAGGGGGGGGAAGAGCAGTACTTC
V gene: TRBV19; clone size: .; D gene: .; J gene: TRBJ1-5; CDR3 protein: CASSAGSRGQPQHF; CDR3 DNA: TGTGCCAGTAGTGCTGGATCTCGGGGTCAGCCCCAGCATTTT
V gene: TRBV15; clone size: .; D gene: .; J gene: TRBJ1-3; CDR3 protein: CAISNSRIPGTIYF; CDR3 DNA: TGTGCCATCAGCAACAGCAGGATTCCGGGCACCATATATTTT
V gene: TRBV6-1; clone size: .; D gene: TRBD2; J gene: TRBJ2-1; CDR3 protein: CASKKRDPAYNEQFF; CDR3 DNA: TGTGCCAGCAAAAAGCGGGACCCGGCCTACAATGAGCAGTTCTTC
V gene: TRBV24-1; clone size: few; D gene: .; J gene: TRBJ2-7; CDR3 protein: CATSPPSWGGELEQYF; CDR3 DNA: TGTGCCACCAGCCCCCCGTCGTGGGGCGGGGAGCTGGAGCAGTACTTC
V gene: TRBV6-1; clone size: many; D gene: TRBD1; J gene: TRBJ2-7; CDR3 protein: CASSEADDRVRYEQYF; CDR3 DNA: TGTGCCAGCAGTGAAGCCGACGACAGGGTCCGATACGAGCAGTACTTC
V gene: TRBV19; clone size: .; D gene: TRBD1; J gene: TRBJ1-5; CDR3 protein: CASSIVQGMDQPQHF; CDR3 DNA: TGTGCCAGTAGTATCGTACAGGGGATGGATCAGCCCCAGCATTTT
V gene: TRBV5-1; clone size: many; D gene: TRBD1; J gene: TRBJ1-2; CDR3 protein: CASSHAGQGKNYGYTF; CDR3 DNA: TGCGCCAGCAGCCACGCGGGACAGGGAAAAAACTATGGCTACACCTTC
V gene: TRBV18; clone size: many; D gene: TRBD1; J gene: TRBJ2-7; CDR3 protein: CASSPRDRGEQYF; CDR3 DNA: TGTGCCAGCTCACCAAGGGACAGGGGCGAGCAGTACTTC
V gene: TRBV2; clone size: .; D gene: TRBD1; J gene: TRBJ1-4; CDR3 protein: CASTGKTGPNEKLFF; CDR3 DNA: TGTGCCAGCACTGGGAAGACAGGGCCTAATGAAAAACTGTTTTTT
V gene: TRBV9; clone size: .; D gene: TRBD2; J gene: TRBJ2-2; CDR3 protein: CASSVALAVTFGELFF; CDR3 DNA: TGTGCCAGTAGCGTAGCACTAGCGGTGACTTTTGGGGAGCTGTTTTTT
V gene: TRBV20-1; clone size: .; D gene: .; J gene: TRBJ1-1; CDR3 protein: CSAHSPGGPNTEAFF; CDR3 DNA: TGCAGTGCCCATTCCCCTGGGGGCCCAAACACTGAAGCTTTCTTT
V gene: TRBV7-9; clone size: .; D gene: .; J gene: TRBJ1-1; CDR3 protein: CASSLGEAEAFF; CDR3 DNA: TGTGCCAGCAGCTTAGGGGAAGCTGAAGCTTTCTTT
V gene: TRBV20-1; clone size: many; D gene: .; J gene: TRBJ1-1; CDR3 protein: CSASRGNMNTEAFF; CDR3 DNA: TGCAGTGCTAGTCGGGGGAACATGAACACTGAAGCTTTCTTT
V gene: TRBV7-4; clone size: once; D gene: TRBD1; J gene: TRBJ1-6; CDR3 protein: CASSYGQGNSPLHF; CDR3 DNA: TGTGCCAGCAGCTACGGACAGGGGAATTCACCCCTCCACTTT
V gene: TRBV10-2; clone size: many; D gene: .; J gene: TRBJ1-5; CDR3 protein: CASREGNQPQHF; CDR3 DNA: TGCGCCAGCAGGGAGGGCAATCAGCCCCAGCATTTT
V gene: TRBV30; clone size: many; D gene: .; J gene: TRBJ2-3; CDR3 protein: CAWTKQGTSTDTQYF; CDR3 DNA: TGTGCCTGGACTAAGCAGGGCACGAGCACAGATACGCAGTATTTT
V gene: TRBV10-3; clone size: .; D gene: TRBD1; J gene: TRBJ2-2; CDR3 protein: CASGQAANTGELFF; CDR3 DNA: TGTGCCTCAGGACAGGCCGCGAACACCGGGGAGCTGTTTTTT
V gene: TRBV6-2/TRBV6-3; clone size: few; D gene: TRBD2; J gene: TRBJ2-7; CDR3 protein: CASSYQGLAGGPRAYEQYF; CDR3 DNA: TGTGCCAGCAGTTACCAAGGACTAGCGGGGGGCCCTAGGGCTTACGAGCAGTACTTC
V gene: TRBV19; clone size: many; D gene: .; J gene: TRBJ2-3; CDR3 protein: CASSVGPTDTQYF; CDR3 DNA: TGTGCCTCAAGCGTGGGACCGACAGATACGCAGTATTTT
V gene: TRBV3-1; clone size: many; D gene: .; J gene: TRBJ1-3; CDR3 protein: CASSKTDSGNTIYF; CDR3 DNA: TGTGCCAGCAGCAAGACTGACTCTGGAAACACCATATATTTT
V gene: TRBV28; clone size: .; D gene: .; J gene: TRBJ2-5; CDR3 protein: CASRPSPGRGHVETQYF; CDR3 DNA: TGTGCCAGCAGACCCTCTCCGGGACGGGGTCACGTAGAGACCCAGTACTTC
V gene: TRBV5-6; clone size: many; D gene: .; J gene: TRBJ1-2; CDR3 protein: CASSLYRVPYGYTF; CDR3 DNA: TGTGCCAGCAGCTTGTACAGGGTGCCTTATGGCTACACCTTC
V gene: TRBV2; clone size: few; D gene: .; J gene: TRBJ2-3; CDR3 protein: CASNRLDTDTQYF; CDR3 DNA: TGTGCCAGCAACCGACTAGACACAGATACGCAGTATTTT
V gene: TRBV12-3/TRBV12-4; clone size: many; D gene: .; J gene: TRBJ2-1; CDR3 protein: CASSDRNTGEQFF; CDR3 DNA: TGTGCCAGCAGTGACAGGAACACGGGGGAGCAGTTCTTC
V gene: TRBV11-2; clone size: .; D gene: .; J gene: TRBJ1-1; CDR3 protein: CASSLRLRGGLNTEAFF; CDR3 DNA: TGTGCCAGCAGCTTACGTCTCAGGGGAGGGCTGAACACTGAAGCTTTCTTT
V gene: TRBV2; clone size: many; D gene: .; J gene: TRBJ2-7; CDR3 protein: CASSRRHGLSYEQYF; CDR3 DNA: TGTGCCAGCAGTAGAAGACATGGGTTATCCTACGAGCAGTACTTC
V gene: TRBV15; clone size: .; D gene: .; J gene: TRBJ2-7; CDR3 protein: CATSQRATYEQYF; CDR3 DNA: TGTGCCACCAGCCAGCGAGCTACCTACGAGCAGTACTTC
V gene: TRBV12-1; clone size: .; D gene: .; J gene: TRBJ2-5; CDR3 protein: CASSFGQSGGETQYF; CDR3 DNA: TGTGCCAGCAGCTTTGGGCAAAGCGGGGGGGAGACCCAGTACTTC
V gene: TRBV4-1; clone size: many; D gene: .; J gene: TRBJ1-1; CDR3 protein: CASSQDSRGTEAFF; CDR3 DNA: TGCGCCAGCAGCCAAGATAGTAGGGGCACTGAAGCTTTCTTT
V gene: TRBV24-1; clone size: .; D gene: .; J gene: TRBJ2-1; CDR3 protein: CATSGVGSPYNEQFF; CDR3 DNA: TGTGCCACCAGTGGGGTGGGCTCCCCCTACAATGAGCAGTTCTTC
V gene: TRBV15; clone size: .; D gene: .; J gene: TRBJ1-1; CDR3 protein: CATSSRRGFMATEAFF; CDR3 DNA: TGTGCCACCAGCAGCCGCAGGGGTTTTATGGCCACTGAAGCTTTCTTT
V gene: TRBV10-3; clone size: many; D gene: TRBD2; J gene: TRBJ2-5; CDR3 protein: CAISGTSGQETQYF; CDR3 DNA: TGTGCCATCAGTGGGACTAGCGGGCAAGAGACCCAGTACTTC
V gene: TRBV19; clone size: many; D gene: TRBD1; J gene: TRBJ1-5; CDR3 protein: CASRPGQENQPQHF; CDR3 DNA: TGTGCCAGTAGACCGGGACAGGAGAATCAGCCCCAGCATTTT
V gene: TRBV6-2/TRBV6-3; clone size: few; D gene: .; J gene: TRBJ1-5; CDR3 protein: CASSGQNSNQPQHF; CDR3 DNA: TGTGCCAGCAGTGGACAGAATAGCAATCAGCCCCAGCATTTT
V gene: TRBV7-8; clone size: few; D gene: .; J gene: TRBJ2-7; CDR3 protein: CASSPTTSYEQYF; CDR3 DNA: TGTGCCAGCAGCCCGACTACATCCTACGAGCAGTACTTC
V gene: TRBV24-1; clone size: .; D gene: TRBD2; J gene: TRBJ2-7; CDR3 protein: CATSDTSGRVYEQYF; CDR3 DNA: TGTGCCACCAGTGACACTAGCGGGAGGGTATACGAGCAGTACTTC
V gene: TRBV9; clone size: .; D gene: TRBD1; J gene: TRBJ2-1; CDR3 protein: CASSDTGGTYNEQSF; CDR3 DNA: TGTGCCAGCAGCGATACAGGGGGGACCTACAATGAGCAGTCCTTC
V gene: TRBV24-1; clone size: .; D gene: TRBD2; J gene: TRBJ2-5; CDR3 protein: CATSDSGLAVETQYF; CDR3 DNA: TGCGCCACCAGTGACTCCGGACTAGCAGTGGAGACCCAGTACTTC
V gene: TRBV2; clone size: many; D gene: TRBD2; J gene: TRBJ2-2; CDR3 protein: CASDPTSGRDTGELFF; CDR3 DNA: TGTGCCAGTGACCCCACTAGCGGTCGGGACACCGGGGAGCTGTTTTTT
V gene: TRBV15; clone size: .; D gene: .; J gene: TRBJ1-2; CDR3 protein: CATSRAGADSSGYTF; CDR3 DNA: TGTGCCACCAGCAGAGCGGGGGCCGACAGTAGTGGCTACACCTTC
V gene: TRBV19; clone size: .; D gene: .; J gene: TRBJ1-5; CDR3 protein: CASSSPPRGSMIQPQHF; CDR3 DNA: TGTGCCAGTAGTAGCCCACCAAGGGGCAGTATGATTCAGCCCCAGCATTTT
V gene: TRBV24-1; clone size: .; D gene: TRBD2; J gene: TRBJ2-3; CDR3 protein: CATSDGTSDGTDTQYF; CDR3 DNA: TGTGCCACCAGTGATGGGACTAGCGACGGCACAGATACGCAGTATTTT
V gene: TRBV12-3/TRBV12-4; clone size: .; D gene: .; J gene: TRBJ1-3; CDR3 protein: CASSLSGRGPSNTIYF; CDR3 DNA: TGTGCCAGCAGTTTATCGGGCAGGGGCCCTTCCAACACCATATATTTT
V gene: TRBV18; clone size: .; D gene: TRBD1; J gene: TRBJ1-3; CDR3 protein: CASSKGQRGSGNTIYF; CDR3 DNA: TGTGCCAGCTCCAAGGGACAGCGAGGCTCTGGAAACACCATATATTTT
V gene: TRBV7-9; clone size: many; D gene: .; J gene: TRBJ2-2; CDR3 protein: CASSLGGSHTGELFF; CDR3 DNA: TGTGCCAGCAGCTTAGGGGGATCCCACACCGGGGAGCTGTTTTTT
V gene: TRBV7-9; clone size: .; D gene: TRBD1; J gene: TRBJ2-5; CDR3 protein: CASSSDRVTQYF; CDR3 DNA: TGTGCCAGCAGCTCGGACAGGGTGACCCAGTACTTC
V gene: TRBV6-5; clone size: many; D gene: .; J gene: TRBJ1-2; CDR3 protein: CASSYSGWYGYTF; CDR3 DNA: TGTGCCAGCAGTTACTCAGGGTGGTATGGCTACACCTTC